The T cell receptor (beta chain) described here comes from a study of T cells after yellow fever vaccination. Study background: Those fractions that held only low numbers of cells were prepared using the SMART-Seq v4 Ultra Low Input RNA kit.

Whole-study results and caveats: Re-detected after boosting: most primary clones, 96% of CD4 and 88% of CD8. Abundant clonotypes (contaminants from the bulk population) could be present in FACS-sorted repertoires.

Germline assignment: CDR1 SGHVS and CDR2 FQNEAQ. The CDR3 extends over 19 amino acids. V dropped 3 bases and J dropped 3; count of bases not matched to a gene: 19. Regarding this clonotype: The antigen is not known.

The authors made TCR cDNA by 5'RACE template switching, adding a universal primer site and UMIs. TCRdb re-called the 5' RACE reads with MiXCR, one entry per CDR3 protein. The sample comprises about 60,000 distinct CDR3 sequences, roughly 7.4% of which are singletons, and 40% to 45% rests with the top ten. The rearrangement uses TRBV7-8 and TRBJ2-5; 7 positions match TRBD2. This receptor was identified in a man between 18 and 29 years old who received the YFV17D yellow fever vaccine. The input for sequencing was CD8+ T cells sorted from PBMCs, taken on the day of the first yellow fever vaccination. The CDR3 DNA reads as TGTGCCAGCAGCTTGGAGGGCGGTGGGAGGGACGAGTACAAAGAGACCCAGTACTTC. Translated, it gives CASSLEGGGRDEYKETQYF.